This T cell receptor (beta chain) was sequenced in a study of response to subunit inactivated influenza vaccine. Study findings and constraints: Authors suggested each seasonal influenza vaccination recruits few new T cells.

CDR1 is LGHDT and CDR2 is YNNKEL in the germline V gene (reference sequence). The CDR3 spans 11 residues. V shed 6 bases and J shed 6 bases, with 6 bases lying between them. Using its own MiXCR run on the RT-PCR reads, TCRdb lists one record per CDR3 protein. The sample lists around 190,000 distinct CDR3 sequences, about 9% occurring once. Remarks on this clonotype: The antigen is undetermined. One base away lies a much larger clone, so this may be a sequencing read error.

The rearrangement uses TRBV3-1 and TRBJ2-1, with D unclear. Source: non-naive T cells sorted from PBMCs, taken on the day of vaccination. This clonotype originated in a man aged 45-65 years who received an inactivated influenza vaccine. Here the CDR3 DNA reads TGTGCCAGCAGTATACCCAATGAGCAGTTCTTC. Its translation is CASSIPNEQFF.